These T cell receptor beta chains were read from a single sample in a study of shared clonotypes between healthy human individuals. Using immunoSEQ multiplex PCR, the repertoire was profiled, and TCRdb retains in-frame clones only, with some absent. The sample has about 490,000 clones; 70% to 80% are singletons. The source material was PBMCs. The source is a woman aged 40 to 55 in good health. Some clones in this sample may be carry-over from other donors' samples. Both conserved end residues are part of each CDR3.

j_call v_call cdr3_length cdr3_aa
TRBJ2-5 TRBV9 14 CASSVGQGQETQYF
- TRBV5-1 14 CASSPRTGSYEQYF
TRBJ2-7 TRBV30 13 CALQMGRMDEQYF
TRBJ2-5 TRBV6-1 13 CASSERAREAQYF
TRBJ2-3 TRBV27 14 CASSLTKATDTQYF
TRBJ2-5 TRBV7-8 15 CASSLGREYQETQYF
TRBJ1-5 TRBV28 12 CASGDWNQPQHF
- TRBV27 13 CASSLRVYYEQYF
TRBJ2-7 TRBV10-2 12 CASRPTVYEQYF
TRBJ2-1 TRBV10-2 16 CASSEYSGRAYNEQFF
TRBJ1-3 TRBV5-6 13 CASSLSGLNTIYF
TRBJ1-2 TRBV2 13 CASGAGQVDGYTF
TRBJ2-7 TRBV30 14 CAWSRRGDFIGQYF
TRBJ1-5 TRBV19 13 CASSRGPNQPQHF
TRBJ1-5 TRBV5-1 20 CASSLDRDSSELYSNQPQHF
TRBJ1-2 TRBV19 15 CASSAPGLTIGGYTF
TRBJ2-2 TRBV7-3 18 CASSLMSYSVTNTGELFF
TRBJ2-6 TRBV18 17 CASSPQGALNGANVLTF
TRBJ2-7 TRBV7-2 14 CASSLGVTSYEQYF
TRBJ2-2 TRBV5-6 13 CASARGFTGELFF
TRBJ1-1 TRBV7-2 15 CASSSRTGLSTEAFF
TRBJ2-5 TRBV9 16 CASSVDGSWGIETQYF
TRBJ2-5 TRBV28 13 CASSPKYQETQYF
TRBJ2-5 TRBV19 16 CASSIGGQPARETQYF
TRBJ2-2 TRBV19 14 CASSRDRNTGELFF
TRBJ2-1 TRBV7-3 16 CASSLTSGRAAHEQFF
TRBJ2-7 TRBV5-1 15 CASSFQGAIINEQYF
TRBJ2-1 TRBV4-3 13 CASSQDIENEQFF
TRBJ2-1 TRBV11-1 14 CASRLAGGKNEQFF
TRBJ1-1 TRBV5-1 14 CASKREAANTEAFF
TRBJ1-5 TRBV7-2 15 CASSLVGSSNQPQHF
TRBJ1-2 TRBV18 13 CASSPDRGYGYTF
TRBJ2-1 TRBV30 17 CAWSPGGSGSSYNEQFF
TRBJ1-5 TRBV18 14 CASSPRTGLQPQHF
TRBJ1-2 TRBV7-2 15 CASSLGRATNYGYTF
TRBJ2-1 TRBV5-1 14 CASSLEQGGNEQFF
TRBJ2-6 TRBV4-3 18 CASSQGGVGFSGANVLTF
TRBJ2-7 TRBV7-9 16 CASSQGTSGRTYEQYF
TRBJ2-7 TRBV18 14 CASSPGGEAYEQYF
TRBJ2-1 TRBV29-1 15 CSVEGGTGTYNEQFF
TRBJ2-5 TRBV28 15 CASTTSSPIQETQYF
TRBJ1-3 TRBV28 15 CASTSTLDSGNTIYF
TRBJ2-6 TRBV18 16 CASSSEQDSGANVLTF
TRBJ2-5 TRBV10-3 13 CATYVNEQETQYF
TRBJ1-5 TRBV6-1 13 CASILQGNQPQHF